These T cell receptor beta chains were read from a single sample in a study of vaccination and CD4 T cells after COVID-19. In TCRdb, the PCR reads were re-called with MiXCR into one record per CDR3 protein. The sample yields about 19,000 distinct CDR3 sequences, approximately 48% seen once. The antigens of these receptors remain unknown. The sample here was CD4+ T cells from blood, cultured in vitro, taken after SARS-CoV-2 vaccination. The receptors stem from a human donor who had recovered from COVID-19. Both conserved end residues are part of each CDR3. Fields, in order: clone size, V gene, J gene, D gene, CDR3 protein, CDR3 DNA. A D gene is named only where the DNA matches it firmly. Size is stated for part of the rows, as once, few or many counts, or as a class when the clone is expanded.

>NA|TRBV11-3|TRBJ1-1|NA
CASSPSGTREAFF
TGTGCCAGCAGCCCATCCGGGACCAGGGAAGCTTTCTTT
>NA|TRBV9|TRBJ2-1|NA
CASSVDRESWNEQFF
TGTGCCAGCAGCGTAGACCGGGAGTCTTGGAATGAGCAGTTCTTC
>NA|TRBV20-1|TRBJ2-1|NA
CSGDATTSNEQFF
TGCAGTGGTGACGCGACTACGTCCAATGAGCAGTTCTTC
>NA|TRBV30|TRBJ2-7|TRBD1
CAWGVQGGGQYF
TGTGCCTGGGGTGTACAGGGGGGTGGGCAGTACTTC
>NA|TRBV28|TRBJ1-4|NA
CASSLFRVLNEKLFF
TGTGCCAGCAGTTTATTCCGGGTCCTTAATGAAAAACTGTTTTTT
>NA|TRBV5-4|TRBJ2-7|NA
CASSLPEGESKQYF
TGTGCCAGCAGCTTGCCGGAGGGAGAGTCCAAGCAGTACTTC
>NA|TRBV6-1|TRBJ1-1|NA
CASNPAGQEPQAFF
TGTGCCAGCAACCCGGCCGGGCAGGAGCCTCAAGCTTTCTTT
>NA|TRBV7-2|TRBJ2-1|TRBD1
CASSYRDRGQGEQFF
TGTGCCAGCAGCTACCGGGACAGGGGGCAGGGTGAGCAGTTCTTC
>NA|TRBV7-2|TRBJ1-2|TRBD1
CASSSGQGLGYTF
TGTGCCAGCAGCTCGGGACAGGGCCTCGGCTACACCTTC
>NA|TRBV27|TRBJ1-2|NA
CASSSYRVGGYTF
TGTGCCAGCAGTTCCTACAGGGTAGGTGGCTACACCTTC
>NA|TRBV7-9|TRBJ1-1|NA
CASSLEGTAFF
TGTGCCAGCAGCTTAGAGGGTACAGCTTTCTTT
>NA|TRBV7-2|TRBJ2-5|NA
CASSFGQAGETQYF
TGTGCCAGCAGCTTTGGACAGGCGGGGGAGACCCAGTACTTC
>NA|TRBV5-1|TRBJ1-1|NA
CASSLEGGRGAFF
TGCGCCAGCAGCTTGGAGGGGGGCCGGGGGGCTTTCTTT
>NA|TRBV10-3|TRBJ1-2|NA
CAISEPSTEDNYGYTF
TGTGCCATCAGTGAGCCTTCGACAGAAGACAACTATGGCTACACCTTC
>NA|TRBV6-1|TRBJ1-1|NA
CASSRLADEAFF
TGTGCCAGCAGCCGTTTGGCCGATGAAGCTTTCTTT
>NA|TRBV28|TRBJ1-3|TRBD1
CASSLARTGTTIYF
TGTGCCAGCAGTTTAGCAAGGACAGGAACCACCATATATTTT
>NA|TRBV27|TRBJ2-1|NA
CASSLGSGAGNEQFF
TGTGCCAGCAGTTTGGGGAGTGGAGCGGGCAATGAGCAGTTCTTC
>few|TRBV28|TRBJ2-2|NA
CASTRGPLRTGELFF
TGTGCCAGCACCCGGGGGCCCCTGAGGACCGGGGAGCTGTTTTTT
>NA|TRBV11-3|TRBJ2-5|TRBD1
CASSKIDRVETQYF
TGTGCCAGCAGCAAAATAGACAGGGTAGAGACCCAGTACTTC
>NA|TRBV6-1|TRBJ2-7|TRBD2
CASSPGTSGSYEQYF
TGTGCCAGCAGCCCCGGGACTAGCGGGAGCTACGAGCAGTACTTC
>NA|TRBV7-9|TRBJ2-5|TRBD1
CASSKGDSQEETQYF
TGTGCCAGCAGCAAAGGGGACAGCCAAGAAGAGACCCAGTACTTC
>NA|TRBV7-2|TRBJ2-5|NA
CASSPTLEETQYF
TGTGCCAGCAGCCCTACATTAGAAGAGACCCAGTACTTC
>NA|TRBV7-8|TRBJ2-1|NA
CASSLDRGSYNEQFF
TGTGCCAGCAGCTTAGATCGCGGCTCCTACAATGAGCAGTTCTTC
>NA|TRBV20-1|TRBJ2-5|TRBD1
CSASPGGIQETQYF
TGCAGTGCTAGTCCAGGGGGAATCCAAGAGACCCAGTACTTC
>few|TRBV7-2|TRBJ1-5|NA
CASSSKAGSLGNQPQHF
TGTGCCAGCAGCTCAAAGGCAGGGTCGTTAGGCAATCAGCCCCAGCATTTT
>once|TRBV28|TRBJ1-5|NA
CASSPNEFQPQHF
TGTGCCAGCAGCCCCAACGAATTTCAGCCCCAGCATTTT
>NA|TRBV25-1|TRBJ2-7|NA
CASSEFGGDEQYF
TGTGCCAGCAGTGAATTCGGTGGGGACGAGCAGTACTTC
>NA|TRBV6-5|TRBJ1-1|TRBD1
CASSYGTGRTEAFF
TGTGCCAGCAGTTATGGGACAGGGCGAACTGAAGCTTTCTTT
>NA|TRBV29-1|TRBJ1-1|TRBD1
CSVVTQGARNTEAFF
TGCAGCGTTGTAACCCAGGGGGCAAGAAACACTGAAGCTTTCTTT
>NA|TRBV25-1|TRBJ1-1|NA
CASRSDKEWVEAFF
TGTGCCAGCAGATCAGACAAGGAATGGGTCGAAGCTTTCTTT
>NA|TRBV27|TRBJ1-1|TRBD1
CASRTTGAPNTEAFF
TGTGCCAGTCGGACTACAGGGGCGCCGAACACTGAAGCTTTCTTT
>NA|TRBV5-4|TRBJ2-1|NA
CASSSQGYNEQFF
TGTGCCAGCAGCTCACAGGGCTACAATGAGCAGTTCTTC
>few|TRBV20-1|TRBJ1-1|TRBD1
CSAIRGQGTEAFF
TGCAGTGCCATCAGGGGGCAAGGCACTGAAGCTTTCTTT
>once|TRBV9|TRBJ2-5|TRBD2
CASSVAAGGDGTQYF
TGTGCCAGCAGCGTAGCTGCGGGGGGCGACGGGACCCAGTACTTC
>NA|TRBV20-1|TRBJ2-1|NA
CSGAEYNEQFF
TGCAGTGGAGCGGAGTACAATGAGCAGTTCTTC
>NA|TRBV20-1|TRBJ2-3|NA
CSARDPGTSTDTQYF
TGCAGTGCTAGAGATCCCGGAACTAGCACAGATACGCAGTATTTT
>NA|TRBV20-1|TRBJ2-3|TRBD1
CSAWDRGRSEDTQYF
TGCAGTGCTTGGGACAGGGGGCGATCAGAAGATACGCAGTATTTT
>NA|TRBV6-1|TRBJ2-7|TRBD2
CASTVVAGGGEQYF
TGTGCCAGCACCGTAGTGGCGGGAGGAGGCGAGCAGTACTTC
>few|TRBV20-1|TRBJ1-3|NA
CSATPGTLSGNTIYF
TGCAGTGCCACACCCGGGACACTCTCTGGAAACACCATATATTTT
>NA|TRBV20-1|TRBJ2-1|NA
CSALAAQGSYNEQFF
TGCAGTGCCTTAGCGGCCCAGGGCTCCTACAATGAGCAGTTCTTC
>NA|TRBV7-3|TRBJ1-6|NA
CASSLGGNGSPLHF
TGTGCCAGCAGCTTGGGAGGGAACGGTTCACCCCTCCACTTT
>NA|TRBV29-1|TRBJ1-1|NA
CSVAEGPAGTEAFF
TGCAGCGTTGCGGAGGGACCCGCTGGGACTGAAGCTTTCTTT
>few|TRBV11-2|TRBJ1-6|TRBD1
CASSATGFNSPLHF
TGTGCCAGCAGCGCGACAGGGTTCAATTCACCCCTCCACTTT
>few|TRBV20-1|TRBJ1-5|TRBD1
CSARKGTGDFYSNQPQHF
TGCAGTGCTAGGAAGGGGACAGGGGATTTTTATAGCAATCAGCCCCAGCATTTT
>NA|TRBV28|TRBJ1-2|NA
CASTVPGSGYTF
TGTGCCAGCACCGTCCCAGGGAGCGGCTACACCTTC
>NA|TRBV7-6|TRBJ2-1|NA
CASSLVGRYEQFF
TGTGCCAGCAGCTTAGTCGGGAGATATGAGCAGTTCTTC
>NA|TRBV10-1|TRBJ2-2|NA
CASRPRATGELFF
TGCGCCAGCAGACCCCGAGCGACCGGGGAGCTGTTTTTT
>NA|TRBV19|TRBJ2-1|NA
CASSGSGDEQFF
TGTGCCAGTAGCGGGAGCGGCGATGAGCAGTTCTTC
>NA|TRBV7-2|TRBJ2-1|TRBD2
CASSPRRREGSNEQFF
TGTGCCAGCAGCCCGCGCCGGCGGGAGGGTAGCAATGAGCAGTTCTTC
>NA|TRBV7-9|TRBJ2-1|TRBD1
CASSPGQGSYNEQFF
TGTGCCAGCAGCCCAGGACAGGGCTCCTACAATGAGCAGTTCTTC
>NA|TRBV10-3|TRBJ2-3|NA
CAISDSRDSTDTQYF
TGTGCCATCAGTGACAGCAGGGATAGCACAGATACGCAGTATTTT
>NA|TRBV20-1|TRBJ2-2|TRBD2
CSARGRASGSLSGELFF
TGCAGTGCTAGAGGTCGGGCTAGCGGGAGCTTGTCCGGGGAGCTGTTTTTT
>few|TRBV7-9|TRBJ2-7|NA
CASSTYGNEQYF
TGTGCCAGCAGCACATATGGTAACGAGCAGTACTTC
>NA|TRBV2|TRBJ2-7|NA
CASRNVPISGNEQYF
TGTGCCAGCCGGAATGTCCCCATCTCAGGGAACGAGCAGTACTTC
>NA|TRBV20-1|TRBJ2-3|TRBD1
CSAYAGTGSPSTDTQYF
TGCAGTGCGTACGCCGGGACAGGGTCCCCTAGCACAGATACGCAGTATTTT
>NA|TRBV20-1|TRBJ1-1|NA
CSARLGVSAFF
TGCAGTGCTAGATTAGGGGTCTCGGCTTTCTTT
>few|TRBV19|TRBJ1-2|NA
CASSISVYGYTF
TGTGCCAGTAGTATCTCTGTCTATGGCTACACCTTC
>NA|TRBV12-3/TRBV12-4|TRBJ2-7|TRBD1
CASTVQGYEQYF
TGTGCCAGCACCGTACAGGGGTACGAGCAGTACTTC
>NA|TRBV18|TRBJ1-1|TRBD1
CATGRQGGTEAFF
TGTGCCACTGGGAGGCAGGGGGGCACTGAAGCTTTCTTT
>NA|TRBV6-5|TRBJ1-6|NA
CASSYAGGVINSPLHF
TGTGCCAGCAGTTACGCGGGAGGAGTCATAAATTCACCCCTCCACTTT